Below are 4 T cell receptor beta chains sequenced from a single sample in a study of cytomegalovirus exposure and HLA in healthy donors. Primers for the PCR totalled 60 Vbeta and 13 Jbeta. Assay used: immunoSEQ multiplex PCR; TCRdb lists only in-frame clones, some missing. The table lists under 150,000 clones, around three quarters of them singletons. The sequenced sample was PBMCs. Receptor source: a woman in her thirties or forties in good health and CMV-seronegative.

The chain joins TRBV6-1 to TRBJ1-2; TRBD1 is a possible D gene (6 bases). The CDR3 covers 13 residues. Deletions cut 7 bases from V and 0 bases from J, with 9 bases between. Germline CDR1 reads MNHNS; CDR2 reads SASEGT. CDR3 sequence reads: CASTQGSNYGYTF. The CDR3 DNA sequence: TGTGCCAGCACACAGGGCTCTAACTATGGCTACACCTTC.

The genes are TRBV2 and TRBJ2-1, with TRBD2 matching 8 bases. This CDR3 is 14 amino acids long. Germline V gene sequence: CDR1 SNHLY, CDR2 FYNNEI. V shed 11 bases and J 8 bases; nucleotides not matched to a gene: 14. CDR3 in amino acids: CAGTRTSSMDEQFF. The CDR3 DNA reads TGTGCCGGGACCCGGACTAGCAGTATGGATGAGCAGTTCTTC.

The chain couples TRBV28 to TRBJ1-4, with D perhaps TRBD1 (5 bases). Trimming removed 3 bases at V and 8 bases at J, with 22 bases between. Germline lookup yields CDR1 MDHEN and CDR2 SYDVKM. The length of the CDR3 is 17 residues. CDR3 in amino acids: CASSFSARAVSGEKLFF. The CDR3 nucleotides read TGTGCCAGCAGTTTCTCGGCCAGGGCGGTTTCTGGGGAAAAACTGTTTTTT.

The CDR3 DNA follows: TGCGCCAGCAGCTACGTGGAGGCTAGCGGGAGATATCTGGTCTCAGAGCAGTTCTTC. Its protein product is CASSYVEASGRYLVSEQFF. The V gene is TRBV5-1, the J gene TRBJ2-1, with 10 nucleotides matching TRBD2. J lost 10 bases, V lost 3 bases, and 22 bases had no gene match. This CDR3 has 19 residues. Germline V gene lookup returns CDR1 SGHRS and CDR2 YFSETQ.